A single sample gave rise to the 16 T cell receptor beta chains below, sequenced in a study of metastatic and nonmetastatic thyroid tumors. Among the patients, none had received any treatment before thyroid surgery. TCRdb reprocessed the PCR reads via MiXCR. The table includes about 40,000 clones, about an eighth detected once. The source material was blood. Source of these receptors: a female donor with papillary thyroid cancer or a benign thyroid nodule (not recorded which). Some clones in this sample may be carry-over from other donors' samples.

CDR3 bases: TGTGCCAGCTCACCACTAGGGAGCTCTGGAAACACCATATATTTT. Translating it yields CASSPLGSSGNTIYF. The chain links TRBV18 to TRBJ1-3; no reliable D call. Germline V gene sequence: CDR1 KGHSH, CDR2 LQKENI. Trimming took 1 base from V and 0 from J, leaving 7 bases between them. The CDR3 is 15 residues long.

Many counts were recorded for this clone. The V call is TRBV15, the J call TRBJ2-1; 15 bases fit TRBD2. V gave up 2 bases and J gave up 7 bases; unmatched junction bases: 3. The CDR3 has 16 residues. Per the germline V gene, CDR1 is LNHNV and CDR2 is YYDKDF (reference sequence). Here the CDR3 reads CATSRRTSGRGNEQFF. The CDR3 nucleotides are TGTGCCACCAGCAGACGGACTAGCGGGAGGGGTAATGAGCAGTTCTTC.

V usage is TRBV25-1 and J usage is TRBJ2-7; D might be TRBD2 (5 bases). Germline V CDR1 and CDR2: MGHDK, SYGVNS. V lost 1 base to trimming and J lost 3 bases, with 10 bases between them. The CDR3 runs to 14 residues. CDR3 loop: CASSEFERDYEQYF. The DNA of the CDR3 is TGTGCCAGCAGTGAATTTGAACGGGACTACGAGCAGTACTTC.

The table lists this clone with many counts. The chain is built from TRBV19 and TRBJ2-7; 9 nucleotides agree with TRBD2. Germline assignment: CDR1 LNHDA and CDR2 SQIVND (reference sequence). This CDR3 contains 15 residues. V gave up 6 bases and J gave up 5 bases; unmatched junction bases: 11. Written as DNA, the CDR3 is TGTGCCAGTAGGACCGGGACTAGCTTAGCCAACGAGCAGTACTTC. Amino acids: CASRTGTSLANEQYF.

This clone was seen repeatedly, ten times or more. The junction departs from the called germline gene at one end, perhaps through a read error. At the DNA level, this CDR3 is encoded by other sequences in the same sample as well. The CDR3 spells CASRGTGGTHNSPLHF. The CDR3 coding sequence is TGTGCCAGCAGGGGAACAGGGGGCACTCATAATTCACCCCTCCACTTC. This chain connects TRBV28 to TRBJ1-6; 9 bases are shared with TRBD1. The V gene's germline CDR1 is MDHEN and CDR2 SYDVKM. The CDR3 sequence is 16 residues long.

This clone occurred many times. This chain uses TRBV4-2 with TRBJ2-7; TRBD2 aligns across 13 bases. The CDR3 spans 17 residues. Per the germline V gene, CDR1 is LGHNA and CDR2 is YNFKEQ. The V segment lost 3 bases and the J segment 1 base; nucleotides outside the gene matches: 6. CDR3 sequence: CASSQVLAGGHSYEQYF. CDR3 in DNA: TGTGCCAGCAGCCAGGTACTAGCGGGAGGGCATTCCTACGAGCAGTACTTC.

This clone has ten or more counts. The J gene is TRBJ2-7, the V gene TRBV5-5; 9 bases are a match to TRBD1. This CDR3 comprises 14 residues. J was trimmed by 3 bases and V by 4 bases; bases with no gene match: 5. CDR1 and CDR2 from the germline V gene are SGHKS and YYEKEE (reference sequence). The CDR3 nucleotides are TGTGCCAGCAGCATCTCGGGACAGGGCTACGAGCAGTACTTC. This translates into CASSISGQGYEQYF.

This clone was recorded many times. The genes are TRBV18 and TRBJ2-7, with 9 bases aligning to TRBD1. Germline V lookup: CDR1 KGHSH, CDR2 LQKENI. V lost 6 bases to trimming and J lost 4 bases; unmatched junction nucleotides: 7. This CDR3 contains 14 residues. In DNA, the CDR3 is TGTGCCAGCTCCCCCGGGACAGGGTTGTACGAGCAGTACTTC. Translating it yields CASSPGTGLYEQYF.

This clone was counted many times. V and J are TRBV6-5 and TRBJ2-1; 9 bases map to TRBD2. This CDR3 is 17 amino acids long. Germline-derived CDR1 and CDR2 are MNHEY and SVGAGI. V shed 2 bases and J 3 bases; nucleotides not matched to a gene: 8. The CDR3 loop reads CASSYGTGLANYNEQFF. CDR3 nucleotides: TGTGCCAGCAGTTACGGTACCGGACTAGCGAACTACAATGAGCAGTTCTTC.

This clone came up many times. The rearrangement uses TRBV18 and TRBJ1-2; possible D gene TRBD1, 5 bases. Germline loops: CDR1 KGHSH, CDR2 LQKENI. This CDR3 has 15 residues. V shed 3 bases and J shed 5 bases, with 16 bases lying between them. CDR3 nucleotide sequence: TGTGCCAGCTCACCTGACAGCAGTACCCCTTATGGCTACACCTTC. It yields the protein CASSPDSSTPYGYTF.

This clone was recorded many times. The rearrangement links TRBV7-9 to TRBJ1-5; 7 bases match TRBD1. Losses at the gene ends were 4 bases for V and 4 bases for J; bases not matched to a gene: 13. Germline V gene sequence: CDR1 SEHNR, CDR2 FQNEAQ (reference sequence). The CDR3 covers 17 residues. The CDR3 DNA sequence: TGTGCCAGCAGCTCCGCCCAGGGGGATCGCCGGAATCAGCCCCAGCATTTT. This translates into CASSSAQGDRRNQPQHF.

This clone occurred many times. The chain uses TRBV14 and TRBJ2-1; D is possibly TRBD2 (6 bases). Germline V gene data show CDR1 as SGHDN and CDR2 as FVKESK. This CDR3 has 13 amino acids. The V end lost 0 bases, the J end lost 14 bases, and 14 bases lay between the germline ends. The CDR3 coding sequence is TGTGCCAGCAGCCAAGATCAGGAGGGATGGGAGTTCTTC. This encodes CASSQDQEGWEFF.

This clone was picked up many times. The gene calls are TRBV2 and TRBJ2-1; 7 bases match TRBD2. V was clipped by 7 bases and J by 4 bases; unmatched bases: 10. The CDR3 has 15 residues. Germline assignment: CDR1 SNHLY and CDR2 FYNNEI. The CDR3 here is CASTRTGGGYNEQFF. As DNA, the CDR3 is TGTGCCAGCACCCGGACGGGAGGAGGGTACAATGAGCAGTTCTTC.

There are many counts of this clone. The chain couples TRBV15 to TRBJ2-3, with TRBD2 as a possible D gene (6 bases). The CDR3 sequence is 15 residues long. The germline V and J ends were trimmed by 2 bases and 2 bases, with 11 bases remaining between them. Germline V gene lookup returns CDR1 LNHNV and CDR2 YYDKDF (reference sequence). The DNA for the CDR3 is TGTGCCACCAGCAGAATGGCGGGGCCCACAGATACGCAGTATTTT. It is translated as CATSRMAGPTDTQYF.

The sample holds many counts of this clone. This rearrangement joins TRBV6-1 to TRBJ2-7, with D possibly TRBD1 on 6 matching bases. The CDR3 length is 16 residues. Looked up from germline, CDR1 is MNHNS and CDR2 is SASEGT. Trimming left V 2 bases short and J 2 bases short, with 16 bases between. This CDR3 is CASSELDSLTTYEQYF. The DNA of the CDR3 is TGTGCCAGCAGTGAACTGGACAGCTTAACCACCTACGAGCAGTACTTC.

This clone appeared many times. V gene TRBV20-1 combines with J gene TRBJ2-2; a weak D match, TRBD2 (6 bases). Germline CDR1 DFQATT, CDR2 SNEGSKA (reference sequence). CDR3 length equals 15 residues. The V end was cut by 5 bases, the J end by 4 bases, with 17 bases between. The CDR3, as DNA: TGCAGTGCTGAACTCCCTGGACTAAGCACCGGGGAGCTGTTTTTT. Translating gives CSAELPGLSTGELFF.